This T cell receptor beta chain comes out of a study of a mutant IDH1 vaccine in newly diagnosed glioma. Study conclusions and caveats: Pseudoprogression appeared unlinked to shifts in leading peripheral T cell clonotypes.

Data came from immunoSEQ multiplex PCR; TCRdb stores just in-frame clones and leaves some out. Among tens of thousands of clones listed, 65% to 85% were seen once. CDR1 is MNHNS and CDR2 is SASEGT in the germline V gene. CDR3 size: 15 residues. With V trimmed by 7 bases and J by 10 bases, 13 bases remained unmatched. A word on this clone: Its antigen is unknown.

The time point here: week 47, end of study. Every vaccine dose comprised 300 ug of mutant IDH1 20-mer peptide plus topical imiquimod. This TCR was recovered from a man aged 35 to 55 with glioma. The gene calls are TRBV6-1 and TRBJ2-1, with 10 positions matching TRBD1. This sample comprised PBMCs, obtained from a glioma patient whose treatment included an IDH1 peptide vaccine. This CDR3 reads CASTQGRDRGFEQFF. The CDR3 DNA reads TGTGCCAGCACCCAAGGCCGGGACAGGGGCTTCGAGCAGTTCTTC.